Following are 9 T cell receptor beta chains from one sample sequenced in a study of T cell responses to AZD1222 COVID-19 vaccine. The table came from immunoSEQ multiplex PCR; TCRdb's copy has only in-frame clones and leaves some out. The data show about 94,000 clones, approximately 90% seen once. The sequenced sample was peripheral blood, obtained 28 days after the second AZD1222 dose. All receptors derive from an adult who received the AZD1222 COVID-19 vaccine.

The chain uses TRBV27 and TRBJ2-2; 7 bases fit TRBD1. With V trimmed by 2 bases and J by 1 base, 19 bases remained unmatched. CDR1 MNHEY and CDR2 SMNVEV come from the germline V gene (reference sequence). This CDR3 contains 21 residues. The CDR3 protein is CASSLSLLDRTSGMNTGELFF. CDR3 DNA sequence: TGTGCCAGCAGTTTAAGTCTCTTGGACAGGACCTCGGGGATGAACACCGGGGAGCTGTTTTTT.

The chain links TRBV27 to TRBJ2-3; 10 bases fit TRBD2. Per the germline V gene, CDR1 is MNHEY and CDR2 is SMNVEV (reference sequence). The CDR3 has 19 amino acids. V lost 2 bases and J lost 5; bases outside the gene matches: 16. The CDR3 reads CASSLDASGSAGRRDTQYF. CDR3 nucleotides: TGTGCCAGCAGTTTAGATGCTAGCGGGAGTGCGGGACGGAGAGATACGCAGTATTTT.

This clone is a singleton in its sample. This chain connects TRBV9 to TRBJ1-2; maybe TRBD1 (5 bases). CDR1 is SGDLS, CDR2 YYNGEE, per germline. V lost 0 bases and J lost 7, with 13 bases in between. There are 14 residues in the CDR3. CDR3 region: CASSVEGTPSGYTF. The CDR3 nucleotides read TGTGCCAGCAGCGTAGAAGGGACCCCTTCTGGCTACACCTTC.

The V gene is TRBV7-3, the J gene TRBJ2-7; D not resolved. In germline, CDR1 is SGHTA, CDR2 FQGTGA. CDR3 length: 10 residues. Trimming took 4 bases from V and 8 from J, leaving 6 bases between them. This CDR3 is CASSSRQQYF. The CDR3, as DNA: TGTGCCAGCAGCTCCCGCCAGCAGTACTTC.

There are a few counts of this clone. The genes are TRBV27 and TRBJ1-2; no clear D gene. This CDR3 is 12 amino acids long. The germline V gene has CDR1 MNHEY and CDR2 SMNVEV (reference sequence). V dropped 4 bases and J dropped 8 bases, with 11 bases sitting between them. CDR3 coding DNA: TGTGCCAGCAGTTCCAGTCCTTCGGGCTACACCTTC. It specifies CASSSSPSGYTF.

The CDR3 coding sequence is TGTGCCACCAGCAGATTTACTTCAGGGCTTGCCCAGCCCCAGCATTTT. It encodes CATSRFTSGLAQPQHF. The chain recombines TRBV15 with TRBJ1-5, with a possible D match to TRBD1 (5 bases). This CDR3 is built from 16 residues. V was pared by 2 bases and J by 7 bases, with 18 bases between. Germline CDR1 and CDR2: LNHNV and YYDKDF (reference sequence).

This clone was seen a handful of times. Other DNA sequences in this sample translate to the same CDR3. The chain has TRBV7-3 and TRBJ1-3, with D perhaps matching TRBD1 (5 bases). V lost 2 bases and J 0 bases, leaving 8 bases between the germline ends. CDR3 length: 15 amino acids. The germline CDR1 and CDR2 sequences are SGHTA and FQGTGA. The CDR3 coding sequence is TGTGCCAGCAGCTTAGGGGCCAGCTCTGGAAACACCATATATTTT. Translating gives CASSLGASSGNTIYF.

This rearrangement joins TRBV7-2 to TRBJ2-1; TRBD2 might be the D (7 bases). CDR3 size: 16 residues. The germline V and J ends were trimmed by 1 base and 6 bases, with 16 bases remaining between them. Germline V gene data show CDR1 as SGHTA and CDR2 as FQGNSA. The chain's CDR3 is CASSLEGGALGNEQFF. The CDR3 nucleotides are TGTGCCAGCAGCTTAGAAGGGGGGGCCCTTGGCAATGAGCAGTTCTTC. Full variable domain (outside the CDR3, taken from reference TRBV7-2 and TRBJ2-1): GAGVSQSPSNKVTEKGKDVELRCDPISGHTALYWYRQSLGQGLEFLIYFQGNSAPDKSGLPSDRFSAERTGGSVSTLTIQRTQQEDSAVYLCASSLEGGALGNEQFFGPGTRLTVL.

The rearrangement joins TRBV7-9 to TRBJ2-2; 8 nucleotides line up with TRBD1. The CDR3 consists of 16 residues. Germline values: CDR1 SEHNR, CDR2 FQNEAQ (reference sequence). Trimming at V came to 3 bases and at J to 0 bases, leaving 3 bases not matched to a gene. CDR3 amino acids: CASSFVQGANTGELFF. Here the CDR3 DNA reads TGTGCCAGCAGCTTTGTACAGGGGGCGAACACCGGGGAGCTGTTTTTT.